What follows are 10 T cell receptor beta chains derived from one specimen sequenced in a study of shared T cell receptors in the human thymus. Sequenced by immunoSEQ multiplex PCR; TCRdb stores in-frame clones only, minus some. In the table there are about 380,000 clones, approximately 95% of which are singletons. Sequencing input: thymocytes. The receptors were sampled from a human donor.

This clone was counted a single time. The gene calls are TRBV5-5 and TRBJ1-4; 12 nucleotides agree with TRBD1. J lost 2 bases, V lost 4 bases, and 6 bases had no gene match. This CDR3 has 17 amino acids. Germline loops: CDR1 SGHKS, CDR2 YYEKEE (reference sequence). The CDR3 sequence is CASSHSGTGGTNEKLFF. CDR3 DNA sequence: TGTGCCAGCAGCCACTCTGGGACAGGGGGCACTAATGAAAAACTGTTTTTT.

The chain combines TRBV5-1 with TRBJ1-1; D unclear. This CDR3 spans 14 amino acids. In germline, CDR1 is SGHRS, CDR2 YFSETQ. Trimming took off 1 base at V and 7 bases at J, with 14 bases between the two ends. The CDR3, as DNA: TGCGCCAGCAGCTTGTATTACTTGGGAATTGAAGCTTTCTTT. Its translation is CASSLYYLGIEAFF.

This clone was counted a single time. The chain links TRBV10-2 to TRBJ2-7; a weak D match, TRBD2 (5 bases). Deletions cut 2 bases from V and 3 bases from J, with 11 bases between. From germline, CDR1 is WSHSY and CDR2 SAAADI. There are 14 residues in the CDR3. CDR3 coding DNA: TGCGCCAGCAGTGAGGGGAGAGTCGACTACGAGCAGTACTTC. It encodes CASSEGRVDYEQYF.

This chain uses TRBV5-8 with TRBJ1-5; 9 bases fit TRBD1. Trimming removed 4 bases from V and 0 bases from J; junction bases left unmatched: 11. The CDR3 extends over 18 amino acids. Germline CDR1 SGHTS, CDR2 YDEGEE. The CDR3 loop reads CASSSPGQGPYSNQPQHF. The CDR3 DNA reads TGTGCCAGCAGCAGTCCGGGACAGGGTCCCTATAGCAATCAGCCCCAGCATTTT.

CDR3 sequence: CASSSGHGWKHYEQYF. Written as DNA, the CDR3 is TGTGCCAGCAGCTCGGGGCACGGGTGGAAACACTACGAGCAGTACTTC. This chain links TRBV7-9 with TRBJ2-7; D is tentatively TRBD1 or TRBD2 (5 bases each). V was clipped by 4 bases and J by 3 bases, with 19 bases between them. The germline V gene encodes CDR1 SEHNR and CDR2 FQNEAQ (reference sequence). The CDR3 is made up of 16 amino acids. The entire variable domain, with the rest obtained from reference TRBV7-9 and TRBJ2-7, is as follows: DTGVSQNPRHKITKRGQNVTFRCDPISEHNRLYWYRQTLGQGPEFLTYFQNEAQLEKSRLLSDRFSAERPKGSFSTLEIQRTEQGDSAMYLCASSSGHGWKHYEQYFGPGTRLTVT.

The chain couples TRBV4-2 to TRBJ2-7, with D perhaps matching TRBD2 (5 bases). V was pared by 0 bases and J by 0 bases, with 9 bases between. CDR3 length equals 15 residues. CDR1 is LGHNA and CDR2 is YNFKEQ in the germline V gene. Here the CDR3 reads CASSQEGGSSYEQYF. The CDR3 DNA follows: TGTGCCAGCAGCCAAGAAGGTGGGAGCTCCTACGAGCAGTACTTC.

V is TRBV29-1 and J is TRBJ2-1; the D is unclear. Germline V CDR1 and CDR2: SQVTM, ANQGSEA. This CDR3 has 13 residues. Deletions cut 2 bases from V and 2 bases from J, with 7 bases between. CDR3 amino acids: CSVELQAYNEQFF. CDR3 DNA sequence: TGCAGCGTTGAACTTCAGGCCTACAATGAGCAGTTCTTC.

The chain employs TRBV7-9 and TRBJ1-4; 11 nucleotides line up with TRBD1. This CDR3 contains 18 residues. Germline V lookup: CDR1 SEHNR, CDR2 FQNEAQ (reference sequence). The V and J ends lost 7 bases and 5 bases, in that order; junction bases with no gene match: 15. CDR3 sequence (DNA): TGTGCCAGCACCTCTAATGGGGGACAGGGGGATTACAATGAAAAACTGTTTTTT. This encodes CASTSNGGQGDYNEKLFF.

The sample holds one count of this clone. The DNA of the CDR3 is TGTGCCAGCAGTTTTAGATCTAGGTACGAGCAGTACTTC. Encoded protein: CASSFRSRYEQYF. J is TRBJ2-7 and V is TRBV28; D ambiguous. The CDR3 has 13 residues. The V end was cut by 3 bases, the J end by 4 bases, with 10 bases between. Germline V CDR1 and CDR2: MDHEN, SYDVKM.

This clone was recorded once. This chain links TRBV10-3 with TRBJ2-7, with unresolved D. Germline CDR1 ENHRY, CDR2 SYGVKD. The V end was cut by 8 bases, the J end by 0 bases, with 17 bases between. CDR3 length: 15 amino acids. In DNA, the CDR3 is TGTGCCATCTCTCCCCCGGGTGCTAGCTCCTACGAGCAGTACTTC. This codes for CAISPPGASSYEQYF.